Below, 21 T cell receptor beta chains from the same sample are listed, as sequenced in a study of blood T cell repertoires in COVID-19. Using immunoSEQ multiplex PCR, the repertoire was profiled, and TCRdb retains in-frame clones only, with some absent. The table records some 300,000 clones, around 87% of them present only once. Sequencing input: peripheral blood. These receptors originate from a man between 70 and 80 years old with acute or convalescent COVID-19.

The chain carries TRBV11-3 and TRBJ2-1; 7 nucleotides agree with TRBD2. The CDR3 extends over 15 amino acids. In germline, CDR1 is SGHNT, CDR2 YENEEA. J gave up 8 bases and V 1 base, and 8 bases lay outside the gene matches. CDR3 loop: CASSLGGGGSYEQFF. The CDR3 region has the DNA TGTGCCAGCAGCTTAGGGGGCGGGGGAAGCTATGAGCAGTTCTTC. Full variable domain (missing parts from reference TRBV11-3 and TRBJ2-1): EAGVVQSPRYKIIEKKQPVAFWCNPISGHNTLYWYLQNLGQGPELLIRYENEEAVDDSQLPKDRFSAERLKGVDSTLKIQPAELGDSAVYLCASSLGGGGSYEQFFGPGTRLTVL.

This clone was counted a single time. The chain is built from TRBV29-1 and TRBJ1-2; weak D call: TRBD1 (6 bases). The CDR3 loop spans 13 amino acids. Looked up from germline, CDR1 is SQVTM and CDR2 is ANQGSEA. Trimming pared 4 bases from V and 4 bases from J, leaving 13 bases between. The CDR3 sequence is CSVGQGYGYGYTF. CDR3 bases: TGCAGCGTTGGCCAGGGGTACGGCTATGGCTACACCTTC.

The rearrangement joins TRBV3-1 (or the pseudogene TRBV3-2) to TRBJ2-7, with TRBD2 as a possible D gene (6 bases). Germline assignment: CDR1 LGHDT and CDR2 YNNKEL (reference sequence). The CDR3 has 15 residues. V was pared by 2 bases and J by 4 bases, with 15 bases between. Here the CDR3 reads CASSQHSVEGYEQYF. The DNA of the CDR3 is TGTGCCAGCAGCCAACACAGCGTGGAGGGGTACGAGCAGTACTTC.

V is TRBV6-5 and J is TRBJ1-1, with a weak D call TRBD1 (6 bases). V lost 4 bases to trimming and J lost 5 bases, with 17 bases between them. The CDR3 extends over 15 amino acids. The germline gives CDR1 MNHEY, CDR2 SVGAGI. CDR3 sequence reads: CASSSPGGQGTEAFF. The CDR3 region has the DNA TGTGCCAGCAGTTCCCCCGGGGGGCAGGGGACTGAAGCTTTCTTT.

The J gene is TRBJ2-1, the V gene TRBV6-5, with TRBD2 matching over 10 bases. Germline CDR1 reads MNHEY; CDR2 reads SVGAGI. V lost 6 bases to trimming and J lost 8 bases; unmatched junction nucleotides: 7. CDR3 size: 14 residues. The CDR3 DNA reads as TGTGCCAGCAGAAGAGCGGGGGGGCCGCATGAGCAGTTCTTC. Translated: CASRRAGGPHEQFF.

The chain employs TRBV25-1 and TRBJ2-7; 10 bases agree with TRBD1. Looked up from germline, CDR1 is MGHDK and CDR2 is SYGVNS. The V and J ends lost 7 bases and 5 bases, in that order; junction bases with no gene match: 8. This CDR3 has 14 residues. CDR3: CASKGQGSGNEQYF. CDR3 nucleotides: TGTGCCAGCAAGGGACAGGGGAGCGGAAACGAGCAGTACTTC.

The CDR3 coding sequence is TGTGCCAGCAGAACCGACAGTTACAATGAGCAGTTCTTC. Its protein product is CASRTDSYNEQFF. V gene TRBV28 combines with J gene TRBJ2-1; TRBD1 is a possible D gene (5 bases). Trimming took 6 bases from V and 4 from J, leaving 10 bases between them. The CDR3 has 13 residues. Germline V lookup: CDR1 MDHEN, CDR2 SYDVKM.

The table lists this clone with a few counts. V usage is TRBV27 and J usage is TRBJ2-2; tentatively, D is TRBD1 (5 bases). Germline values: CDR1 MNHEY, CDR2 SMNVEV (reference sequence). This CDR3 region has 17 residues. Trimming pared 3 bases from V and 3 bases from J, leaving 17 bases between. For the CDR3, the DNA is TGTGCCAGCAGTTTCAGTGGGGCCACTATACACACCGGGGAGCTGTTTTTT. It yields the protein CASSFSGATIHTGELFF.

This chain uses TRBV6-5 with TRBJ2-1; 7 bases agree with TRBD2. The CDR3 runs 13 residues. The V gene's germline CDR1 is MNHEY and CDR2 SVGAGI. V was clipped by 2 bases and J by 9 bases; unmatched bases: 4. CDR3 in amino acids: CASSYGTKGEQFF. The CDR3 nucleotides read TGTGCCAGCAGTTACGGGACTAAGGGTGAGCAGTTCTTC.

V gene TRBV4-3 combines with J gene TRBJ2-1; 11 bases line up with TRBD2. Germline assignment: CDR1 LGHNA and CDR2 YSLEER. This CDR3 has 16 amino acids. With V trimmed by 3 bases and J by 12 bases, 13 bases remained unmatched. The CDR3 nucleotides read TGCGCCAGCAGCCAGTTAGCGGGAGGGGACAGTCCGGGGCAGTTCTTC. It is translated as CASSQLAGGDSPGQFF.

This sequence joins TRBV25-1 and TRBJ1-4; a weak D match, TRBD1 (6 bases). CDR1 and CDR2 from the germline V gene are MGHDK and SYGVNS. The CDR3 runs 15 residues. V shed 2 bases and J shed 8 bases, with 15 bases lying between them. The CDR3 DNA is TGTGCCAGCAGTGAAACCGGGGGGCGGCGGGAAAAACTGTTTTTT. Translated, it gives CASSETGGRREKLFF.

The gene calls are TRBV6-2 or TRBV6-3 and TRBJ2-7, with 7 bases fitting TRBD2. Germline CDR1 MNHEY, CDR2 SVGEGT. This CDR3 region has 14 residues. Germline trimming cut 2 bases from V and 3 bases from J; bases unmatched to any gene: 4. The CDR3 nucleotides read TGTGCCAGCAGTTACGGGAGGGCCCTCTACGAGCAGTACTTC. Translating it yields CASSYGRALYEQYF.

The V gene is TRBV5-1, the J gene TRBJ2-5; weak D call: TRBD1 (7 bases). The V end lost 3 bases, the J end lost 5 bases, and 23 bases lay between the germline ends. From germline, CDR1 is SGHRS and CDR2 YFSETQ. The CDR3 has 17 amino acids. The CDR3 DNA reads TGCGCCAGCAGCTGGGAGGCGCTCGGACAGGTCGGGGAGACCCAGTACTTC. Amino acids: CASSWEALGQVGETQYF.

The rearrangement joins TRBV1 to TRBJ2-3; no DNA check was done on the table's D call, TRBD1. TRBV1 corresponds to a pseudogene. The CDR3 runs 15 residues. The CDR3 protein is CTSSDNPPGSDTQYF. The CDR3 DNA follows: TGCACCAGCAGCGACAATCCCCCTGGCTCAGATACGCAGTATTTT.

V gene TRBV3-1 (or the pseudogene TRBV3-2) combines with J gene TRBJ2-2; D perhaps matches TRBD2 (5 bases). V was shortened by 1 base and J by 6 bases, with 9 bases between the two germline ends. CDR1 is LGHDT and CDR2 is YNNKEL in the germline V gene (reference sequence). CDR3 size: 14 residues. CDR3 coding DNA: TGTGCCAGCAGCCAAGTGCTGGGAGCCGGGGAGCTGTTTTTT. This sequence encodes CASSQVLGAGELFF.

The sample holds a few counts of this clone. The chain combines TRBV5-4 with TRBJ1-6; a possible D gene is TRBD1 (6 bases). Between the trimmed V and J ends, which lost 4 bases and 9 bases, there was a span of 23 bases. The CDR3 is 17 amino acids. CDR1 SGHNT and CDR2 YYREEE come from the germline V gene (reference sequence). The CDR3 is CASSSELQGYISSPLHF. CDR3 DNA sequence: TGTGCCAGCAGCAGCGAACTCCAGGGGTATATATCTTCACCCCTCCACTTT.

This chain joins TRBV10-3 and TRBJ2-3; 13 bases align to TRBD2. The CDR3 is 16 amino acids. The germline gives CDR1 ENHRY, CDR2 SYGVKD. The V and J ends lost 6 bases and 1 base, in that order; junction bases with no gene match: 4. DNA of the CDR3: TGTGCCATCAGCCAAGGACTAGCGGGAGGCACAGATACGCAGTATTTT. It encodes CAISQGLAGGTDTQYF.

The sample holds many counts of this clone. The rearrangement links TRBV6-6 to TRBJ2-3, with 9 bases fitting TRBD2. The V and J ends lost 6 bases and 7 bases, in that order; junction bases with no gene match: 8. There are 14 residues in the CDR3. Germline V gives CDR1 MNHNY, CDR2 SVGAGI (reference sequence). The CDR3 coding sequence is TGTGCCAGCAGCCGGGGACTAGCAGGGAATACGCAGTATTTT. As protein: CASSRGLAGNTQYF.

The CDR3: CASSLSILAGDNEQFF. CDR3 nucleotides: TGTGCCAGCAGTTTATCGATCCTAGCGGGGGACAATGAGCAGTTCTTC. The rearrangement links TRBV27 to TRBJ2-1, with TRBD2 matching 10 bases. This CDR3 contains 16 residues. Germline CDR1 is MNHEY and CDR2 is SMNVEV (reference sequence). The V gene end was trimmed by 0 bases and the J gene end by 5 bases; junction bases not matched to a gene: 4.

The chain is built from TRBV4-3 and TRBJ2-2; tentative D call: TRBD1 (5 bases). V gave up 0 bases and J gave up 1 base, with 9 bases separating them. The germline V gene encodes CDR1 LGHNA and CDR2 YSLEER. The CDR3 covers 16 residues. This CDR3 reads CASSQDPTGNTGELFF. CDR3 DNA sequence: TGCGCCAGCAGCCAAGATCCTACAGGGAACACCGGGGAGCTGTTTTTT.

The CDR3 is CASKATGGLLLLQETQYF. DNA for the CDR3: TGTGCCAGTAAGGCTACAGGGGGTCTCCTCCTCCTCCAAGAGACCCAGTACTTC. The chain joins TRBV19 to TRBJ2-5, with TRBD1 matching over 8 bases. Trimming took 7 bases from V and 1 from J; bases not matched to a gene: 17. The length of the CDR3 is 18 residues. Germline V CDR1 and CDR2: LNHDA, SQIVND (reference sequence). The full variable domain, its missing parts supplied by reference TRBV19 and TRBJ2-5, is DGGITQSPKYLFRKEGQNVTLSCEQNLNHDAMYWYRQDPGQGLRLIYYSQIVNDFQKGDIAEGYSVSREKKESFPLTVTSAQKNPTAFYLCASKATGGLLLLQETQYFGPGTRLLVL.